These T cell receptor beta chains were read from a single sample in a study of cytomegalovirus exposure and HLA in healthy donors. Profiled with immunoSEQ multiplex PCR; TCRdb holds only in-frame clones, not every one. The sample lists under 200,000 clones, 65% to 85% occurring once. The material sequenced was PBMCs. The receptors stem from a male donor in good health and CMV-seropositive. Each CDR3 is given with its conserved first and last residue. The D gene is left open where the match is weak. Size is omitted from some rows. Given values are once, few, many or a class for expanded clones.

J | size | D | V | CDR3 | DNA
TRBJ1-5 | . | TRBD1 | TRBV6-1 | CASATGGKQPQHF | TGTGCCAGCGCGACAGGGGGCAAACAGCCCCAGCATTTT
TRBJ2-2 | . | . | TRBV19 | CASSIVGGTGELFF | TGTGCCAGTAGTATAGTTGGAGGGACCGGGGAGCTGTTTTTT
TRBJ2-1 | few | TRBD2 | TRBV7-9 | CASSPRASGYKVNEQFF | TGTGCCAGCAGCCCCCGGGCTAGCGGGTATAAGGTGAATGAGCAGTTCTTC
TRBJ2-2 | . | . | TRBV10-3 | CAIPGSRTGELFF | TGTGCCATCCCCGGGAGTCGCACCGGGGAGCTGTTTTTT
TRBJ2-7 | . | TRBD1 | TRBV6-5 | CASRVSGTGRGEQYF | TGTGCCAGCAGGGTTTCCGGGACAGGTAGAGGCGAGCAGTACTTC
TRBJ2-3 | . | . | TRBV19 | CASSIATPSTDTQYF | TGTGCCAGTAGTATAGCCACACCAAGCACAGATACGCAGTATTTT
TRBJ1-1 | . | . | TRBV30 | CAWSGDKRAFF | TGTGCCTGGAGTGGGGACAAGAGGGCTTTCTTT
TRBJ2-7 | once | TRBD1 | TRBV5-1 | CASSLAEGQGSGQYF | TGCGCCAGCAGCTTGGCCGAGGGACAGGGGTCCGGGCAGTACTTC
TRBJ2-3 | . | TRBD2 | TRBV4-2 | CASSPVAGGADTQYF | TGTGCCAGCAGCCCTGTAGCGGGAGGGGCAGATACGCAGTATTTT
TRBJ1-1 | . | . | TRBV7-6 | CASSHGDRGTEAFF | TGTGCCAGCAGCCATGGGGATCGGGGGACTGAAGCTTTCTTT
TRBJ2-7 | once | . | TRBV11-3 | CASSSIRLEGEQYF | TGTGCCAGCAGCTCGATTCGACTAGAAGGAGAGCAGTACTTC
TRBJ2-3 | . | TRBD2 | TRBV7-2 | CASSLTSPGGTDTQYF | TGTGCCAGCAGCCTGACTTCACCGGGAGGTACAGATACGCAGTATTTT
TRBJ2-2 | . | TRBD2 | TRBV14 | CASSLLSGSRTGELFF | TGTGCCAGCAGCCTATTGAGCGGGAGCCGCACCGGGGAGCTGTTTTTT